What follows are 8 T cell receptor beta chains derived from one specimen sequenced in a study of cytomegalovirus exposure and HLA in healthy donors. Researchers ran the PCR with 60 Vbeta and 13 Jbeta primers. Assay: immunoSEQ multiplex PCR; the TCRdb copy retains only in-frame clones and omits some. Here the sample spans under 150,000 clones, about 71% being singletons. The sequencing sample was made of PBMCs. The receptors here all came from a woman aged 60-70 years in good health and CMV-seropositive.

A few counts support this clone. V and J are TRBV4-1 and TRBJ1-6, with 8 bases that match TRBD1. The germline V gene encodes CDR1 MGHRA and CDR2 YSYEKL. There are 16 residues in the CDR3. J lost 5 bases, V lost 3 bases, and 6 bases had no gene match. The CDR3 DNA reads as TGCGCCAGCAGCCAGGGGACAGGACCTCATAATTCACCCCTCCACTTT. It codes for CASSQGTGPHNSPLHF.

This clone was seen a few times. This chain connects TRBV7-3 to TRBJ1-1; possible D gene TRBD1, 6 bases. Per germline, CDR1 SGHTA and CDR2 FQGTGA. Between the trimmed V and J ends, which lost 1 base and 5 bases, there was a span of 11 bases. The CDR3 consists of 14 residues. The CDR3 loop is CASSLSRGGTEAFF. The CDR3 bases are TGTGCCAGCAGCTTAAGCAGGGGCGGAACTGAAGCTTTCTTT. Full variable domain (outside the CDR3, taken from reference TRBV7-3 and TRBJ1-1): GAGVSQTPSNKVTEKGKYVELRCDPISGHTALYWYRQSLGQGPEFLIYFQGTGAADDSGLPNDRFFAVRPEGSVSTLKIQRTERGDSAVYLCASSLSRGGTEAFFGQGTRLTVV.

V is TRBV18 and J is TRBJ1-2; a possible D gene is TRBD1 (6 bases). This CDR3 is 14 amino acids long. Germline loops: CDR1 KGHSH, CDR2 LQKENI. The V end was cut by 4 bases, the J end by 4 bases, with 13 bases between. The CDR3 protein is CASSLLQGSYGYTF. CDR3 nucleotide sequence: TGTGCCAGCTCACTCCTACAGGGTAGCTATGGCTACACCTTC.

The J gene is TRBJ1-2, the V gene TRBV6-1; possibly TRBD1 for D (5 bases). CDR1 and CDR2 (germline): MNHNS, SASEGT. V dropped 0 bases and J dropped 4 bases, with 12 bases sitting between them. This CDR3 has 15 amino acids. The CDR3 DNA sequence: TGTGCCAGCAGTGAAGCGCATGGGGGACTCTATGGCTACACCTTC. It encodes CASSEAHGGLYGYTF.

This clone was picked up one time. The chain uses TRBV5-1 and TRBJ1-6; TRBD1 might be the D (6 bases). The V end was cut by 0 bases, the J end by 7 bases, with 11 bases between. The germline V gene encodes CDR1 SGHRS and CDR2 YFSETQ. This CDR3 contains 15 residues. CDR3 in amino acids: CASSLGDILNSPLHF. DNA for the CDR3: TGCGCCAGCAGCTTGGGGGACATCCTCAATTCACCCCTCCACTTT.

This chain links TRBV7-9 with TRBJ1-5; weak D call: TRBD1 (5 bases). The V gene's germline CDR1 is SEHNR and CDR2 FQNEAQ (reference sequence). V was pared by 2 bases and J by 2 bases, with 16 bases between. The CDR3 has 17 amino acids. This CDR3 reads CASSLWQGGGGNQPQHF. DNA for the CDR3: TGTGCCAGCAGCTTATGGCAGGGTGGAGGGGGCAATCAGCCCCAGCATTTT.

The genes are TRBV11-2 and TRBJ2-6; 11 nucleotides agree with TRBD1. The length of the CDR3 is 18 residues. The V gene end was trimmed by 1 base and the J gene end by 3 bases; junction bases not matched to a gene: 5. Germline V gene sequence: CDR1 SGHAT, CDR2 FQNNGV. CDR3 nucleotide sequence: TGTGCCAGCAGCTTAGGGACAGGGGGCTTCGGTGGGGCCAACGTCCTGACTTTC. Its protein is CASSLGTGGFGGANVLTF.

V usage is TRBV6-4 and J usage is TRBJ1-1; 8 bases agree with TRBD1. Losses at the gene ends were 4 bases for V and 5 bases for J; bases not matched to a gene: 12. The CDR3 sequence is 16 residues long. CDR1 and CDR2 from the germline V gene are MRHNA and SNTAGT. The CDR3 spells CASSASGQGLRTEAFF. CDR3 sequence (DNA): TGTGCCAGCAGTGCCTCCGGACAGGGTTTAAGAACTGAAGCTTTCTTT.